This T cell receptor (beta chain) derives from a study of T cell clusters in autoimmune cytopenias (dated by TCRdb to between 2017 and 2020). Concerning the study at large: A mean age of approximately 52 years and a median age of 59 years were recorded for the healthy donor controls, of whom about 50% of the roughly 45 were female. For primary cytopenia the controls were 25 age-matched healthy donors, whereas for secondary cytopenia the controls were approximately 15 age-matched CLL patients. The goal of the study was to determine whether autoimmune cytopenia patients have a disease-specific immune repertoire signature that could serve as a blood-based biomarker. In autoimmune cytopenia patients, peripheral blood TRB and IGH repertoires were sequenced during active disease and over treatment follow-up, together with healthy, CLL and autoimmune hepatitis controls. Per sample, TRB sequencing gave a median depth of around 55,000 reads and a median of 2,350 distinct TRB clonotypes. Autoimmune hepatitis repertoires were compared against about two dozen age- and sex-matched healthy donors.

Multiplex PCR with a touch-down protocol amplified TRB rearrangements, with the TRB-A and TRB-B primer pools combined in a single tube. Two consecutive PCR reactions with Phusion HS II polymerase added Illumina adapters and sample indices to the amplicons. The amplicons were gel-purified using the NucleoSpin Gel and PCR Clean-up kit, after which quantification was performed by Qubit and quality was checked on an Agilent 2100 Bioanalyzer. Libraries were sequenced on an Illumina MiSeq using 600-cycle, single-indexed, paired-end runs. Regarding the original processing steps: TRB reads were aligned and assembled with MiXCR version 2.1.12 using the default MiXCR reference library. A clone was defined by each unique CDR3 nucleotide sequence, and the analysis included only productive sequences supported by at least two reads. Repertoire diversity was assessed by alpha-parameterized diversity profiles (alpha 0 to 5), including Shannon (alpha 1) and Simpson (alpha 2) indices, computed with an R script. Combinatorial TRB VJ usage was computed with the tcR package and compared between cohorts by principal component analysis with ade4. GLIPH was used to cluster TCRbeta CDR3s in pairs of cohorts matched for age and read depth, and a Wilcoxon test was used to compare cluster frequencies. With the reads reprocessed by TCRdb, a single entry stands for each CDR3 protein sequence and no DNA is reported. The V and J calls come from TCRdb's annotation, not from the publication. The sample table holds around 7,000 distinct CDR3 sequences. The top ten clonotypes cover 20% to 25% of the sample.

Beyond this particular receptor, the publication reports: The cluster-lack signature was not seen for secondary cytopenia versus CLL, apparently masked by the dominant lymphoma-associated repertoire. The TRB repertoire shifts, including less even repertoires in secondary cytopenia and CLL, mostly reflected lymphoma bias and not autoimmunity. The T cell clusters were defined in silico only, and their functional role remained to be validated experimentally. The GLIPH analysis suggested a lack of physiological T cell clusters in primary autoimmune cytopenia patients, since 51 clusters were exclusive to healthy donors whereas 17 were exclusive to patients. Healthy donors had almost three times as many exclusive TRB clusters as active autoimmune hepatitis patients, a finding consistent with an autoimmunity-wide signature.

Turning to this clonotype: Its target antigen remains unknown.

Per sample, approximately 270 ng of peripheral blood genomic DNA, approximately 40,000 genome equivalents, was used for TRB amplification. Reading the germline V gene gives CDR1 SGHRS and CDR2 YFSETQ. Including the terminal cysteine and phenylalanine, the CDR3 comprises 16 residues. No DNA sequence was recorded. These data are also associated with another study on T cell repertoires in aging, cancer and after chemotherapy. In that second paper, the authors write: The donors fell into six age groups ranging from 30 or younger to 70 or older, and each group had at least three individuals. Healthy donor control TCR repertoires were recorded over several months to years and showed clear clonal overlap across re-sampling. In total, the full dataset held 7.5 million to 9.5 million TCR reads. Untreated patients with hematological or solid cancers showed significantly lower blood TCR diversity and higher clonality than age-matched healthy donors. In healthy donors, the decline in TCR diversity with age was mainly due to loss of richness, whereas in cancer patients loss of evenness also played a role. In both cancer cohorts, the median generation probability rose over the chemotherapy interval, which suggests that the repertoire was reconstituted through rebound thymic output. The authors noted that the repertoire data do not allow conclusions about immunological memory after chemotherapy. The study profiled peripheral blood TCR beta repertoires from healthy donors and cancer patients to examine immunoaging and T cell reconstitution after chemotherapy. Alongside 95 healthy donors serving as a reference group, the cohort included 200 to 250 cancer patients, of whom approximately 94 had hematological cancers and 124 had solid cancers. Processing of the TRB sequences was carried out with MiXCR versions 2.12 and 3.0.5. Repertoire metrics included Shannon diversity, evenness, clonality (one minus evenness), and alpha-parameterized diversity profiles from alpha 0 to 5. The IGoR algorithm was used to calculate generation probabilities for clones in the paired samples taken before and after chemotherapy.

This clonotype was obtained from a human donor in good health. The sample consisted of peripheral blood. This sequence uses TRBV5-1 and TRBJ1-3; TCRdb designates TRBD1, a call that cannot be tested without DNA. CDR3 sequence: CASSLGAATSGNTIYF.